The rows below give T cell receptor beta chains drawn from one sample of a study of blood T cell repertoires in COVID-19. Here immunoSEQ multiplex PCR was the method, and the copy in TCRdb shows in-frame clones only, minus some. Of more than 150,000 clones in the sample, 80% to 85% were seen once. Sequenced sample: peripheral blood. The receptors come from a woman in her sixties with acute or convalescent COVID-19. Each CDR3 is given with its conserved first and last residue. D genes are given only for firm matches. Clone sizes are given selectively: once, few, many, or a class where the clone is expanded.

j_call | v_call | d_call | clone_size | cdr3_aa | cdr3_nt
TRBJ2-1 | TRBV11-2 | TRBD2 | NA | CASSYSGASYNEQFF | TGTGCCAGCAGTTATAGCGGGGCTTCCTACAATGAGCAGTTCTTC
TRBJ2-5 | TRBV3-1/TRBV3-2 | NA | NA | CASSQGRGETQYF | TGTGCCAGCAGCCAGGGACGGGGGGAGACCCAGTACTTC
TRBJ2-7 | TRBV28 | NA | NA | CASSIQYEQYF | TGTGCCAGCAGTATCCAATACGAGCAGTACTTC
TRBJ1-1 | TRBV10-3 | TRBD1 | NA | CAIRNMDRGRTEAFF | TGTGCCATCAGAAATATGGACAGGGGGCGAACTGAAGCTTTCTTT
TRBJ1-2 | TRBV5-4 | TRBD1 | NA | CASSHRGQTNYGYTF | TGTGCCAGCAGCCACCGGGGACAGACCAACTATGGCTACACCTTC
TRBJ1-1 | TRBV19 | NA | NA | CASSIDRENTEAFF | TGTGCCAGTAGTATAGATCGGGAAAACACTGAAGCTTTCTTT
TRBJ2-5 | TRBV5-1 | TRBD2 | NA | CASSRGVATQETQYF | TGCGCCAGCTCCCGGGGGGTAGCCACCCAAGAGACCCAGTACTTC
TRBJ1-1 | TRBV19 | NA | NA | CASSPLGLGVGTEAFF | TGTGCCAGTAGCCCCTTGGGACTCGGCGTGGGCACTGAAGCTTTCTTT
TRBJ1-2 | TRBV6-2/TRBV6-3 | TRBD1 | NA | CASSSRGPPYGYTF | TGTGCCAGCAGTTCCAGGGGGCCCCCCTATGGCTACACCTTC
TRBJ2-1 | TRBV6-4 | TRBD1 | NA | CASAGQGATEQFF | TGTGCCAGCGCAGGACAGGGGGCTACTGAGCAGTTCTTC
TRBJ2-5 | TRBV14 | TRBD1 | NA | CASSPGQGTGVAQYF | TGTGCCAGCAGCCCGGGACAGGGGACCGGCGTAGCCCAGTACTTC
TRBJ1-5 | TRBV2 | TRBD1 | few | CASNLRGHDNQPQHF | TGTGCCAGCAACCTCAGGGGGCATGACAATCAGCCCCAGCATTTT
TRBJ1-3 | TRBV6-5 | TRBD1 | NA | CASSLSRQGGNTIYF | TGTGCCAGCAGTTTGTCGCGACAGGGGGGAAACACCATATATTTT
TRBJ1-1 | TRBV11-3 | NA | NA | CASSLGGARAEAFF | TGTGCCAGCAGCTTAGGTGGGGCCCGGGCTGAAGCTTTCTTT
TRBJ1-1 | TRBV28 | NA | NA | CASSPLGEANTEAFF | TGTGCCAGCAGTCCCCTGGGTGAGGCGAACACTGAAGCTTTCTTT
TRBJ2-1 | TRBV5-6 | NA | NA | CASSPTGNPGYNEQFF | TGTGCCAGCAGCCCCACCGGTAATCCGGGCTACAATGAGCAGTTCTTC
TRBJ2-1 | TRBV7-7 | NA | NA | CASSSRHYNEQFF | TGTGCTAGCAGCAGCCGACACTACAATGAGCAGTTCTTC
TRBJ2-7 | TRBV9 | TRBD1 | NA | CARDPGQGIYEQYF | TGTGCCAGAGACCCGGGACAGGGGATCTACGAGCAGTACTTC
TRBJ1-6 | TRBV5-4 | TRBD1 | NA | CASSQLGTAYSPLHF | TGTGCCAGCAGCCAACTCGGGACAGCCTATTCACCCCTCCACTTT
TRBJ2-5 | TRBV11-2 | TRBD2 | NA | CASSLRVAGVRETQYF | TGTGCCAGCAGCTTACGGGTAGCGGGGGTCCGAGAGACCCAGTACTTC
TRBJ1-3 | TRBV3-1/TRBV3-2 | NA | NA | CASSQGSSRNTIYF | TGTGCCAGCAGCCAAGGCAGTTCGCGAAACACCATATATTTT
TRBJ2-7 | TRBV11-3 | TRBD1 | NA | CASSAGTGVPYEQYF | TGTGCCAGCAGCGCCGGGACAGGGGTCCCCTACGAGCAGTACTTC
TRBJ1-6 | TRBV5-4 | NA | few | CASSRDGGTASDPLHF | TGTGCCAGCAGCCGGGACGGGGGGACGGCCTCAGATCCCCTCCACTTT
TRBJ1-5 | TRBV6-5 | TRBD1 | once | CASSPGQASNQPQHF | TGTGCCAGCAGCCCGGGACAGGCGAGCAATCAGCCCCAGCATTTT
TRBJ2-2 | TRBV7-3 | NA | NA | CASSLTRGGGTGELFF | TGTGCCAGCAGCTTAACCCGCGGGGGCGGCACCGGGGAGCTGTTTTTT
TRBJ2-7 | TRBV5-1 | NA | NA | CASSLYGAGASYEQYF | TGCGCCAGCAGCTTGTATGGGGCAGGGGCGTCCTACGAGCAGTACTTC
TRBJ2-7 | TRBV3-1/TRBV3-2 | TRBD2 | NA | CASSRGTSGVYKQYF | TGTGCCAGCAGCCGAGGGACTAGCGGGGTCTACAAGCAGTACTTC
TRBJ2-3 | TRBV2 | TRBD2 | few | CASNGGGGTDTQYF | TGTGCCAGCAACGGCGGGGGAGGCACAGATACGCAGTATTTT
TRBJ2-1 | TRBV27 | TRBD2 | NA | CASSPRLAGAYNEQFF | TGTGCCAGCAGTCCCCGACTAGCGGGGGCCTACAATGAGCAGTTCTTC
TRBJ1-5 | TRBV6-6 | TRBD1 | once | CASSLRGLDSNQPQHF | TGTGCCAGCAGTCTCAGGGGGCTAGATAGCAATCAGCCCCAGCATTTT
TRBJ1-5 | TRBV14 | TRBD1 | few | CASSQGRQGGHSNQPQHF | TGTGCCAGCAGCCAAGGGAGACAGGGAGGTCATAGCAATCAGCCCCAGCATTTT
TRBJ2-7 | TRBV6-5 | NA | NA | CASSYSSPGFSYEQYF | TGTGCCAGCAGTTACTCATCCCCGGGTTTCTCCTACGAGCAGTACTTC
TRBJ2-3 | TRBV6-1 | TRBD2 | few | CASSDLRGGPDTQYF | TGTGCCAGCAGTGATTTGCGGGGGGGGCCAGATACGCAGTATTTT
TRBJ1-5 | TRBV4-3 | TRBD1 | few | CASSQDIGTGQQPQHF | TGCGCCAGCAGCCAAGATATAGGGACAGGGCAACAGCCCCAGCATTTT
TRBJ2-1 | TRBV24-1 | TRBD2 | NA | CATSDLRTSSYNEQFF | TGTGCCACCAGTGATTTGAGGACTAGCTCCTACAATGAGCAGTTCTTC
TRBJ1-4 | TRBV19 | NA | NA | CASSIQDQGEKLFF | TGTGCCAGTAGTATACAGGACCAGGGGGAAAAACTGTTTTTT
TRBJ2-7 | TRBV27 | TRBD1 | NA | CASSDRVTSYEQYF | TGTGCCAGCAGTGACAGGGTAACGTCCTACGAGCAGTACTTC
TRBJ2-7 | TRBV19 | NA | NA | CASSALRGGDDEQYF | TGTGCCAGTAGCGCCCTTAGAGGAGGTGACGACGAGCAGTACTTC
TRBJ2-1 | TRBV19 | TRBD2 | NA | CASSVGLADEQFF | TGTGCCAGTAGTGTGGGACTAGCGGATGAGCAGTTCTTC
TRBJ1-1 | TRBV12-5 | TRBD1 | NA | CASGATGAEAFF | TGTGCTAGTGGTGCCACAGGGGCTGAAGCTTTCTTT
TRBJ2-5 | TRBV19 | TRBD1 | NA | CASSGPTGGRETQYF | TGTGCCAGTAGTGGCCCGACAGGGGGAAGAGAGACCCAGTACTTC
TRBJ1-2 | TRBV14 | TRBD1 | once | CASSHRGTGGYGYTF | TGTGCCAGCAGCCACAGGGGGACAGGGGGATACGGCTACACCTTC
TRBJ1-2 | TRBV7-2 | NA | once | CASSPYGIEGYTF | TGTGCCAGCAGCCCGTACGGGATCGAGGGCTACACCTTC
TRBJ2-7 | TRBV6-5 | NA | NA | CASIDSHYYEQYF | TGTGCCAGCATAGACAGCCATTACTACGAGCAGTACTTC
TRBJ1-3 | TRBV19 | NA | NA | CASSTPGSWSTIYF | TGTGCCAGTAGTACACCCGGGTCATGGAGCACCATATATTTT
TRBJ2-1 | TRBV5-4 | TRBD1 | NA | CASSGGIGQGVNEQFF | TGTGCCAGCAGCGGGGGTATTGGACAGGGAGTCAATGAGCAGTTCTTC
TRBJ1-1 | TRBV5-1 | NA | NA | CASSLRENTEAFF | TGCGCCAGCAGCCTGCGGGAGAACACTGAAGCTTTCTTT
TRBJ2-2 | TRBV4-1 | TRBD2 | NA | CASSQGVASGANTGELFF | TGCGCCAGCAGCCAAGGCGTAGCTAGCGGTGCGAACACCGGGGAGCTGTTTTTT
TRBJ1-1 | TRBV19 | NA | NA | CASSIDRGYTEAFF | TGTGCCAGTAGTATAGACCGGGGGTACACTGAAGCTTTCTTT
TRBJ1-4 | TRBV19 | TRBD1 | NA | CASNRGEKLFF | TGTGCCAGTAACAGGGGGGAAAAACTGTTTTTT
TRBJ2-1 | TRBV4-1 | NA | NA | CASSPGLSDNNEQFF | TGCGCCAGCAGCCCGGGACTTTCTGACAACAATGAGCAGTTCTTC
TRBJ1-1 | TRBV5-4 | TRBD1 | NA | CASRGDRETIEAFF | TGTGCCAGCAGGGGGGACAGGGAAACTATCGAAGCTTTCTTT
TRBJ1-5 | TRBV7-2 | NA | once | CASSLGGVNQPQHF | TGTGCCAGCAGCTTAGGCGGAGTCAATCAGCCCCAGCATTTT
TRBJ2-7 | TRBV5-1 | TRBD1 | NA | CASSLNRGPTYEQYF | TGCGCCAGCAGCTTAAACAGGGGGCCGACCTACGAGCAGTACTTC
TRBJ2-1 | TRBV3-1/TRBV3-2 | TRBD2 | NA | CASSQGTSHNEQFF | TGTGCCAGCAGCCAAGGGACTAGCCACAATGAGCAGTTCTTC
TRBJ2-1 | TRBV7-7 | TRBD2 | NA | CASSPSGGRQFF | TGTGCTAGCAGCCCATCCGGGGGGAGGCAGTTCTTC
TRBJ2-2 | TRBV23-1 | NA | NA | CASSQTPGGGQGTGELFF | TGCGCCAGCAGTCAAACCCCCGGAGGAGGGCAGGGCACCGGGGAGCTGTTTTTT